These 23 T cell receptor beta chains came from one sample sequenced in a study of T cell responses to AZD1222 COVID-19 vaccine (dated by TCRdb to the early 2020s). The label giving this sample's time point can be read as: baseline before first vaccination. Receptor libraries were prepared by the immunoSEQ multiplex PCR assay. Entries here come from immuneACCESS through TCRdb and include only in-frame sequences with V and J called. Some clones fail to appear in such tables; in the studies checked, an unresolved V gene covers under half of the shortfall, and the cause of the remainder is unknown. This sample comprises about 92,000 clones, 70% to 90% of them detected only once. The ten largest clones represent about 2.5% of the sample. Sequenced here: peripheral blood, sampled on day 0 of AZD1222 vaccination. The receptors here all came from an adult in good health.

This sequence joins TRBV5-8 and TRBJ2-3; 9 nucleotides match TRBD2. V was pared by 5 bases and J by 4 bases, with 8 bases of the junction left unmatched. The CDR3 totals 15 residues. Germline CDR1 is SGHTS and CDR2 is YDEGEE. The CDR3 DNA follows: TGTGCCAGCAGTTTCGTAGCGGGAGCTGCAGATACGCAGTATTTT. Translating it yields CASSFVAGAADTQYF.

Only a few counts were recorded for this clone. The rearrangement joins TRBV5-4 to TRBJ2-7; no firm D call. Germline V gene sequence: CDR1 SGHNT, CDR2 YYREEE (reference sequence). The CDR3 loop spans 12 amino acids. Trimming stripped 0 bases from V and 6 bases from J, with 7 bases between. CDR3 sequence: CASSLGLSEQYF. CDR3 bases: TGTGCCAGCAGCTTGGGTCTCAGCGAGCAGTACTTC.

The V gene is TRBV27, the J gene TRBJ1-6; perhaps TRBD1 as D (5 bases). Germline assignment: CDR1 MNHEY and CDR2 SMNVEV (reference sequence). Trimming stripped 5 bases from V and 6 bases from J, with 14 bases between. CDR3 length equals 15 residues. This chain's CDR3 is CASSVTGFGNSPLHF. The CDR3, as DNA: TGTGCCAGCAGTGTAACAGGTTTTGGTAATTCACCCCTCCACTTT.

The J gene is TRBJ2-7, the V gene TRBV29-1; TRBD1 might be the D (6 bases). Trimming pared 5 bases from V and 0 bases from J, leaving 20 bases between. This CDR3 is built from 16 residues. In germline, CDR1 is SQVTM, CDR2 ANQGSEA. For the CDR3, the DNA is TGCAGCGTTCAGATCCGGGACAAAAGGAGCTCCTACGAGCAGTACTTC. It codes for CSVQIRDKRSSYEQYF.

The rearrangement links TRBV4-3 to TRBJ2-2, with 7 nucleotides matching TRBD1. Germline CDR1 LGHNA, CDR2 YSLEER. CDR3 length: 15 amino acids. With 3 bases clipped from V and 6 bases from J, the junction kept 7 bases outside the gene matches. CDR3 sequence: CASSQDPRGSGELFF. Written as DNA, the CDR3 is TGCGCCAGCAGCCAGGATCCCAGGGGGTCCGGGGAGCTGTTTTTT.

The rearrangement uses TRBV6-4 and TRBJ1-5, with a weak D call TRBD1 (5 bases). From germline, CDR1 is MRHNA and CDR2 SNTAGT. The CDR3 has 14 amino acids. Trimming pared 2 bases from V and 2 bases from J, leaving 7 bases between. This CDR3 is CASSDRGRNQPQHF. CDR3 in DNA: TGTGCCAGCAGTGACAGGGGTCGCAATCAGCCCCAGCATTTT.

The rearrangement uses TRBV7-9 and TRBJ1-4; unclear D gene. This CDR3 is 14 amino acids long. From germline, CDR1 is SEHNR and CDR2 FQNEAQ (reference sequence). The germline V and J ends were trimmed by 6 bases and 2 bases, with 10 bases remaining between them. The chain's CDR3 is CASSWTSTNEKLFF. As DNA, the CDR3 is TGTGCCAGCAGTTGGACCTCGACTAATGAAAAACTGTTTTTT.

The chain combines TRBV12-3 or TRBV12-4 with TRBJ2-3, with D hard to call. Between the trimmed V and J ends, which lost 6 bases and 14 bases, there was a span of 21 bases. The CDR3 is 13 residues long. The chain's CDR3 is CASSLGFRSAAYF. The DNA of the CDR3 is TGTGCCAGCAGCCTGGGATTTCGATCGGCTGCGTATTTT.

The rearrangement uses TRBV21-1 and TRBJ2-6; no check of the table's D call, TRBD2, against the DNA was made. TRBV21-1 is flagged as a pseudogene. The CDR3 runs 16 residues. CDR3 sequence reads: CASSKGSGIEANVLTF. The CDR3 nucleotides read TGTGCCAGCAGCAAAGGGTCGGGGATCGAGGCCAACGTCCTGACTTTC.

The rearrangement joins TRBV7-2 to TRBJ2-4; D call uncertain. The CDR3 loop spans 12 amino acids. The ends were cut back, 1 base at V and 7 bases at J, with 5 bases in the middle. Germline V gene lookup returns CDR1 SGHTA and CDR2 FQGNSA. CDR3 DNA sequence: TGTGCCAGCAGCTTAGTCAAGAACATTCAGTACTTC. Protein: CASSLVKNIQYF.

This chain uses TRBV6-5 with TRBJ1-2; D is perhaps TRBD1 (6 bases). V lost 5 bases to trimming and J lost 5 bases, with 15 bases between them. The CDR3 covers 14 residues. Germline V gene sequence: CDR1 MNHEY, CDR2 SVGAGI. Here the CDR3 reads CASSTEQGGYGYTF. CDR3 in DNA: TGTGCCAGCAGTACCGAACAGGGTGGGTATGGCTACACCTTC.

The V call is TRBV18, the J call TRBJ1-2; TRBD1 is a possible D gene (5 bases). Trimming took off 5 bases at V and 6 bases at J, with 16 bases between the two ends. CDR1 KGHSH and CDR2 LQKENI come from the germline V gene. The CDR3 extends over 14 amino acids. The CDR3 nucleotides are TGTGCCAGCTCAGCGCAGGGTCAAGAGGATGGCTACACCTTC. Its protein product is CASSAQGQEDGYTF.

V and J are TRBV7-9 and TRBJ2-7; D perhaps matches TRBD1 (6 bases). The CDR3 consists of 16 residues. V lost 0 bases and J lost 2, with 14 bases in between. Germline CDR1 is SEHNR and CDR2 is FQNEAQ (reference sequence). The CDR3 region has the DNA TGTGCCAGCAGCTTAGCGCCAGCAGGGGAAACCTACGAGCAGTACTTC. Translation: CASSLAPAGETYEQYF.

The chain has TRBV7-3 and TRBJ1-1, with D unclear. The V gene's germline CDR1 is SGHTA and CDR2 FQGTGA. This CDR3 region has 15 residues. The germline V and J ends were trimmed by 3 bases and 4 bases, with 15 bases remaining between them. As DNA, the CDR3 is TGTGCCAGCAGCTTTATGGGCAGCCCGGCCACTGAAGCTTTCTTT. Encoded protein: CASSFMGSPATEAFF.

This rearrangement joins TRBV6-5 to TRBJ2-3; 7 nucleotides align to TRBD2. Germline trimming cut 8 bases from V and 3 bases from J; bases unmatched to any gene: 5. The germline V gene has CDR1 MNHEY and CDR2 SVGAGI. This CDR3 region has 13 residues. The CDR3 loop reads CASPGRATDTQYF. CDR3 sequence (DNA): TGTGCCAGCCCTGGGAGGGCGACAGATACGCAGTATTTT.

The DNA of the CDR3 is TGTGCCAGTAGTATAGAAGCACGGACCGCACTGAGCTACAATGAGCAGTTCTTC. Translating it yields CASSIEARTALSYNEQFF. The chain recombines TRBV19 with TRBJ2-1; D is ambiguous. The CDR3 runs to 18 residues. Per germline, CDR1 LNHDA and CDR2 SQIVND (reference sequence). V dropped 0 bases and J dropped 3 bases, with 18 bases sitting between them. Variable domain in full (rest from reference TRBV19 and TRBJ2-1): DGGITQSPKYLFRKEGQNVTLSCEQNLNHDAMYWYRQDPGQGLRLIYYSQIVNDFQKGDIAEGYSVSREKKESFPLTVTSAQKNPTAFYLCASSIEARTALSYNEQFFGPGTRLTVL.

The chain carries TRBV3-1 (or the pseudogene TRBV3-2) and TRBJ2-7; TRBD2 is a possible D gene (7 bases). Germline-derived CDR1 and CDR2 are LGHDT and YNNKEL (reference sequence). Trimming left V 5 bases short and J 13 bases short, with 18 bases between. The CDR3 length is 12 residues. For the CDR3, the DNA is TGTGCCAGCAGCTATTCGGGCGGGGGCACCTACTTC. Translated: CASSYSGGGTYF.

The chain combines TRBV28 with TRBJ1-4; 9 bases map to TRBD1. J was trimmed by 8 bases and V by 4 bases; bases with no gene match: 8. This CDR3 contains 15 residues. Germline V gene sequence: CDR1 MDHEN, CDR2 SYDVKM. CDR3 nucleotide sequence: TGTGCCAGCAGTTCCACGGACAGGGGAGGCGAAAAACTGTTTTTT. Its protein product is CASSSTDRGGEKLFF.

The chain combines TRBV3-1 (or the pseudogene TRBV3-2) with TRBJ2-7, with D possibly being TRBD1 (5 bases). V gave up 0 bases and J gave up 9 bases, with 12 bases separating them. The CDR3 covers 13 residues. In germline, CDR1 is LGHDT, CDR2 YNNKEL (reference sequence). The CDR3 DNA sequence: TGTGCCAGCAGCCAAGATCGACAGACTCGGCAGTACTTC. Protein: CASSQDRQTRQYF.

The chain recombines TRBV27 with TRBJ1-5, with TRBD1 identical over 7 bases. Germline values: CDR1 MNHEY, CDR2 SMNVEV (reference sequence). The CDR3 length is 16 residues. With 5 bases clipped from V and 1 base from J, the junction kept 8 bases outside the gene matches. The CDR3 nucleotides read TGTGCCAGCAGTCCCTGGACAGGAGGAAGCAATCAGCCCCAGCATTTT. It specifies CASSPWTGGSNQPQHF.

This sequence joins TRBV15 and TRBJ2-3, with D perhaps matching TRBD1 (5 bases). The CDR3 spans 15 residues. Trimming stripped 1 base from V and 5 bases from J, with 13 bases between. The germline V gene has CDR1 LNHNV and CDR2 YYDKDF (reference sequence). This CDR3 is CATSRAGRVEDTQYF. The CDR3, as DNA: TGTGCCACCAGCAGAGCGGGCAGGGTTGAAGATACGCAGTATTTT.

The J gene is TRBJ1-4, the V gene TRBV3-1 (or the pseudogene TRBV3-2); D is possibly TRBD1 (6 bases). Germline assignment: CDR1 LGHDT and CDR2 YNNKEL (reference sequence). CDR3 size: 15 residues. V lost 4 bases and J 4 bases, leaving 13 bases between the germline ends. The CDR3 is CASSRGALGNEKLFF. CDR3 bases: TGTGCCAGCAGCCGGGGGGCGCTTGGTAATGAAAAACTGTTTTTT.

The gene calls are TRBV6-4 and TRBJ1-2; 7 positions agree with TRBD1. CDR3 length: 14 amino acids. The junction had 5 bases not matched to a gene; V was cut back by 2 bases and J by 5 bases. The germline gives CDR1 MRHNA, CDR2 SNTAGT. CDR3 bases: TGTGCCAGCAGTGACGGCAGGGGGGAATATGGCTACACCTTC. As protein: CASSDGRGEYGYTF.